This T cell receptor beta chain was obtained from a study of T-cell memory formation after mild COVID-19. Study-level background: Largely donor-specific sequence clusters came from a couple of donors. Regarding the study as a whole: Contracting clones, day 15 to 85, had balanced CD4/CD8, and later expanders favored CD4+. Contracting CD8+ clones were enriched in EMRA, CD4+ mainly in CM and EM.

A few counts support this clonotype. Its antigen is currently unknown. Germline V gene lookup returns CDR1 SGHAT and CDR2 FQNNGV. The V segment lost 4 bases and the J segment 3 bases; nucleotides outside the gene matches: 10. The CDR3 spans 16 residues. 5'RACE primed from the constant segment yielded TCR alpha and TCR beta cDNA libraries bearing sample barcodes and UMIs. Each CDR3 protein gets one entry after TCRdb re-called the 5' RACE reads with MiXCR. The sample lists roughly 110,000 distinct CDR3 sequences; 9.5% to 15% were seen once. The source material was PBMCs or a T cell subset sorted from them (not recorded which). The chain employs TRBV11-2 and TRBJ2-7; TRBD1 matches 9 bases. The TCR comes from an adult woman who had mild COVID-19 (a few samples of this study predate the infection). Cell type and time point are not known. CDR3 bases: TGTGCCAGCAGCTCTTCCGGGACAGGGCTCCTCTACGAGCAGTACTTC. This codes for CASSSSGTGLLYEQYF.